The rows below give T cell receptor beta chains drawn from one sample of a study of blood T cell repertoires in COVID-19. Some clones are missing from TCRdb's copy, which holds only in-frame ones; the method was immunoSEQ multiplex PCR. Of some 190,000 clones listed, approximately 80% are singletons. Sample: peripheral blood. Source of these receptors: a woman aged 80 or over with COVID-19, enrolled during active disease. Both conserved end residues are part of each CDR3. The order of the fields is J gene, V gene, CDR3 protein.

>TRBJ1-1|TRBV7-9
CASSFTEPRGLTEAFF
>TRBJ1-5|TRBV6-2/TRBV6-3
CASSSPHGGQPQHF
>TRBJ2-1|TRBV21-1
CASSLDPAGTGVNEQFF
>TRBJ1-6|TRBV5-1
CASSLARQGNSPLHF
>TRBJ1-5|TRBV5-5
CASSSAGNQPQHF
>TRBJ1-5|TRBV6-5
CASSRGLYSNQPQHF
>TRBJ1-1|TRBV29-1
CSLSQGGGTEAFF
>TRBJ1-2|TRBV6-5
CASSFDRGPGGYTF
>TRBJ1-2|TRBV3-1/TRBV3-2
CASSQLSDSEYGYTF
>TRBJ2-2|TRBV7-3
CASRAQRGSGELFF
>TRBJ2-3|TRBV7-9
CASSLVGQFPDTQYF
>TRBJ1-5|TRBV28
CASRPGGPFGQPQHF
>TRBJ2-1|TRBV6-5
CASGALADVYNEQFF
>TRBJ2-2|TRBV10-3
CAISEWQGGNTGELFF
>TRBJ1-2|TRBV18
CASSLNAGTGVGGYTF
>TRBJ2-3|TRBV24-1
CATSDPSGGDTQYF
>TRBJ2-7|TRBV24-1
CATSDLGAGASSYEQYF
>TRBJ2-1|TRBV6-4
CASSELPYNEQFF
>TRBJ1-5|TRBV21-1
CASGSPGIRASMNSNQPQHF
>TRBJ1-1|TRBV6-5
CASSSVISLNTEAFF
>TRBJ2-5|TRBV5-1
CASAINGGHSETQYF
>TRBJ1-5|TRBV19
CASSMRRQPQHF
>TRBJ1-4|TRBV5-1
CASSLEGGTNEKLFF
>TRBJ1-6|TRBV3-1/TRBV3-2
CASRSGGSNSPLHF
>TRBJ2-5|TRBV2
CASSPGGQGETQYF
>TRBJ1-4|TRBV5-1
CASSFTGPATNEKLFF
>TRBJ1-5|TRBV7-9
CASSLGTGKITQPQHF
>TRBJ2-1|TRBV18
CASSPEEGPYNEQFF
>TRBJ2-7|TRBV6-2/TRBV6-3
CASSYQVPPVEQYF
>TRBJ1-5|TRBV27
CASSLWAGNQPQHF
>TRBJ2-5|TRBV11-2
CASSPWASGGPGGGTQYF
>TRBJ1-1|TRBV3-1/TRBV3-2
CASSQTGTEAFF
>TRBJ1-2|TRBV3-1/TRBV3-2
CASSHSTGASRWKGYTF
>TRBJ1-5|TRBV24-1
CATSDPPPEHVKGGNQPQHF
>TRBJ1-2|TRBV19
CASSTPRTASGYTF
>TRBJ2-1|TRBV24-1
CATSDPRGGTGDEQFF
>TRBJ1-5|TRBV12-3/TRBV12-4
CASSLAGTRSQHF
>TRBJ1-3|TRBV15
CATSRVGSGTIYF
>TRBJ2-2|TRBV5-4
CASTHRLTGELFF
>TRBJ2-1|TRBV12-3/TRBV12-4
CASSLSGRGEQFF
>TRBJ1-1|TRBV5-1
CASLQGGADTEAFF
>TRBJ2-1|TRBV4-1
CASSRVGGSYNEQFF
>TRBJ1-1|TRBV2
CASSARWTEAFF
>TRBJ1-2|TRBV6-5
CASMRDSYGYTF
>TRBJ2-1|TRBV6-6
CASSLADNEQFF